The following is a TCR beta chain sequence with its context. Its antigen remains unknown. Sample time point: patch test 3, about 24 weeks after DPC sensitization. Treatment in this sample: therapeutic diphenylcyclopropenone sensitization with weekly scalp DPC. The CDR3 is 14 amino acids. Germline CDR1 and CDR2: SGHTA and FQGNSA. Unmatched junction bases numbered 5, after V lost 8 bases and J lost 3 bases. Per the authors' pipeline: The number of TCRs in each sample had a median of about 96,000 and spanned about 23,224 to 690,600. TCRdb reprocessed the RACE reads with MiXCR, giving one entry per CDR3 protein. It is TCRdb's table, rather than the study itself, that gives the V and J calls and clone size. Here the sample spans 55,000 to 80,000 distinct CDR3 sequences, approximately 11% being singletons. This entry comes from a study of human T cells and chemical hapten exposure. General observations from the study: Sensitizing with DPC caused no change in TCRs above 1 in 1000 frequency.

The sample here was whole blood, taken in connection with sensitization to the hapten diphenylcyclopropenone (DPC). The clonotype was recovered from a woman aged 25 to 39 with alopecia areata. Some clones in this sample may be carry-over from other donors' samples. The V gene is TRBV7-2, the J gene TRBJ2-2; 8 nucleotides align to TRBD1. DNA for the CDR3: TGTGCCAGCGGCAGGGGGCTTGACACCGGGGAGCTGTTTTTT. Translated, it gives CASGRGLDTGELFF. The variable domain in full, completed from reference TRBV7-2 and TRBJ2-2, reads GAGVSQSPSNKVTEKGKDVELRCDPISGHTALYWYRQSLGQGLEFLIYFQGNSAPDKSGLPSDRFSAERTGGSVSTLTIQRTQQEDSAVYLCASGRGLDTGELFFGEGSRLTVL.